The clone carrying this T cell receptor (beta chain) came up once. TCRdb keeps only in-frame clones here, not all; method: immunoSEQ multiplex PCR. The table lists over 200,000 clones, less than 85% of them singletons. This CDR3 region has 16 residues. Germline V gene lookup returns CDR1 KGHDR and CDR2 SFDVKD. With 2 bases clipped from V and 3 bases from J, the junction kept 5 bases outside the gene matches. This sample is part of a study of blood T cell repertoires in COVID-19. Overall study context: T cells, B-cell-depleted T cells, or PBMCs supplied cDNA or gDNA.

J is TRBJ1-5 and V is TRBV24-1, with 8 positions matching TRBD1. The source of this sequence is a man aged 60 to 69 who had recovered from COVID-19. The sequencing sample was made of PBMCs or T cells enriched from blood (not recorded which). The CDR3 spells CATSDSDRAYNQPQHF. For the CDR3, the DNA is TGTGCCACCAGTGATTCGGACAGGGCGTACAATCAGCCCCAGCATTTT.